Reported below is one T cell receptor (beta chain). What it recognizes is unknown. This CDR3 has 14 amino acids. The germline CDR1 and CDR2 sequences are SGHNT and YYREEE (reference sequence). The germline V and J ends were trimmed by 4 bases and 5 bases, with 16 bases remaining between them. Researchers ran the PCR with 60 Vbeta and 13 Jbeta primers. Measured with immunoSEQ multiplex PCR; TCRdb has only the in-frame clones, and not every one. The data include 100,000 to 150,000 clones; the top ten clones carry 1.5% to 2%. The donors (healthy individuals) were bone marrow donors. These data belong to a study of cytomegalovirus exposure and HLA in healthy donors. Study conclusions and caveats: Clonal expansion was found to be greater in HLA-associated TCR beta chains than in equally common others in a later analysis.

The TCR was taken from a woman aged 40 to 49 in good health and CMV-seropositive. This sequence joins TRBV5-4 and TRBJ2-7; the D is unclear. Sequencing used PBMCs. The CDR3 coding sequence is TGTGCCAGCAGCCCGGATCCTTCCCGGGACGAGCAGTACTTC. The encoded protein is CASSPDPSRDEQYF. The full variable domain, completed using reference TRBV5-4 and TRBJ2-7, is ETGVTQSPTHLIKTRGQQVTLRCSSQSGHNTVSWYQQALGQGPQFIFQYYREEENGRGNFPPRFSGLQFPNYSSELNVNALELDDSALYLCASSPDPSRDEQYFGPGTRLTVT.